This T cell receptor (beta chain) was sequenced for a study of cytomegalovirus exposure and HLA in healthy donors. General observations from the study: The productive fraction for most TCR beta V segments was about 87% or about 30% in an earlier analysis.

V was trimmed by 6 bases and J by 5 bases, leaving 16 bases between them. From germline, CDR1 is MNHNS and CDR2 SASEGT. CDR3 length: 14 residues. The PCR contained 60 Vbeta and 13 Jbeta primers. Some clones are missing from TCRdb's copy, which holds only in-frame ones; the method was immunoSEQ multiplex PCR. Its table lists approximately 110,000 clones. As to this clone: Its antigen remains unknown.

The specimen sequenced was PBMCs. The source is a man aged 35 to 55 in good health and CMV-seronegative. The chain is built from TRBV6-1 and TRBJ1-2, with D possibly being TRBD1 (6 bases). The CDR3 bases are TGTGCCAGCAGATACCGGACAGCCGATTATGGCTACACCTTC. Translated: CASRYRTADYGYTF.